Reported below is one T cell receptor beta chain. Its antigen is currently unknown. These data come from a study of CD8 T cells in ankylosing spondylitis. Study results and caveats: Seven or eight highly homologous variants made up a TCR beta motif, and this motif appeared characteristic of ankylosing spondylitis blood. Significant enrichment of disease-linked clones was reportedly seen in matched ankylosing spondylitis synovial fluid.

Each CDR3 protein is one row after TCRdb ran MiXCR on the 5' RACE reads. Altogether about 700,000 distinct CDR3 sequences are present, 19% being singletons, with the ten largest covering about 20%. Trimming left V 3 bases short and J 7 bases short, with 16 bases between. Per the germline V gene, CDR1 is ENHRY and CDR2 is SYGVKD. CDR3 length: 15 amino acids. Material: blood, either unsorted or a sorted T cell fraction (not recorded which). The chain uses TRBV10-3 and TRBJ2-1; no clear D gene. The TCR was taken from a male donor with ankylosing spondylitis. Written as DNA, the CDR3 is TGTGCCATCAGTGAAGGTGCTCCCGAGGAGAATGAGCAGTTCTTC. This translates into CAISEGAPEENEQFF.